The rows below give T cell receptor beta chains drawn from one sample of a study of vaccination effects on CD4 cells after COVID-19. The table came from immunoSEQ multiplex PCR; TCRdb's copy has only in-frame clones and leaves some out. The table has about 70,000 clones, 75% to 85% seen once. Their target antigens are unknown. Material: CD4+ T cells from PBMCs cultured with SARS-CoV-2 spike peptides, obtained before COVID-19 vaccination. The receptors stem from a human donor who received a COVID-19 vaccine. Each CDR3 is given with its conserved first and last residue. The D gene is left open where the match is weak. Size tells how often a clone was seen (once, few, many) or the class of an expanded clone, and some rows leave it out.

clone_size	v_call	cdr3_length	j_call	d_call	cdr3_aa	cdr3_nt
-	TRBV25-1	15	TRBJ1-2	TRBD1	CASSGDRDRIYGYTF	TGTGCCAGCAGTGGGGACAGGGACCGGATCTATGGCTACACCTTC
-	TRBV18	14	TRBJ2-3	-	CASSRGGPADTQYF	TGTGCCAGCTCACGAGGGGGGCCCGCAGATACGCAGTATTTT
-	TRBV5-6	15	TRBJ1-3	-	CASSLGFNSGNTIYF	TGTGCCAGCAGCTTGGGGTTCAACTCTGGAAACACCATATATTTT
-	TRBV24-1	13	TRBJ1-2	TRBD1	CATRGQGSDGYTF	TGTGCCACCAGAGGACAGGGGAGTGATGGCTACACCTTC
-	TRBV29-1	13	TRBJ2-2	-	CSARGGVYGELFF	TGCAGCGCGAGGGGGGGGGTTTACGGGGAGCTGTTTTTT
once	TRBV11-2	15	TRBJ1-4	-	CASSLSGGVVKKLFF	TGTGCCAGCAGCTTATCCGGGGGGGTCGTTAAAAAACTGTTTTTT
-	TRBV19	15	TRBJ1-6	-	CASTSFRTAFSPLHF	TGTGCCAGTACCTCCTTTCGGACGGCTTTTTCACCCCTCCACTTT
-	TRBV5-1	14	TRBJ1-1	-	CASRRGAGNTEAFF	TGCGCCAGCAGAAGGGGGGCGGGGAACACTGAAGCTTTCTTT
-	TRBV5-4	16	TRBJ2-3	TRBD2	CASSPGTSSSTDTQYF	TGTGCCAGCAGCCCAGGGACTAGCAGTAGCACAGATACGCAGTATTTT
-	TRBV2	14	TRBJ2-5	-	CASSEGRGQETQYF	TGTGCCAGCAGTGAAGGACGGGGCCAAGAGACCCAGTACTTC
-	TRBV18	16	TRBJ2-5	TRBD1	CASSPGQDRNSGTQYF	TGTGCCAGCTCACCCGGACAGGACCGCAATTCTGGGACCCAGTACTTC
-	TRBV5-1	14	TRBJ1-1	-	CASSSLAPNTEAFF	TGCGCCAGCAGCTCCCTCGCTCCGAACACTGAAGCTTTCTTT
once	TRBV15	16	TRBJ2-5	-	CATSREGYPLQETQYF	TGTGCCACCAGCAGAGAAGGGTACCCCCTCCAAGAGACCCAGTACTTC
-	TRBV7-9	16	TRBJ1-3	TRBD1	CASSQTQGASGNTIYF	TGTGCCAGCAGCCAAACCCAGGGGGCATCTGGAAACACCATATATTTT
few	TRBV5-4	14	TRBJ1-4	TRBD1	CASSMGQTNEKLFF	TGTGCCAGCAGCATGGGACAGACTAATGAAAAACTGTTTTTT
-	TRBV5-1	14	TRBJ1-4	-	CASSFLRDNEKLFF	TGCGCCAGCAGCTTTTTAAGGGACAATGAAAAACTGTTTTTT
-	TRBV7-7	15	TRBJ2-1	-	CASSSGASDYNEQFF	TGTGCCAGCAGCTCCGGGGCGTCAGACTACAATGAGCAGTTCTTC
-	TRBV6-4	15	TRBJ2-3	-	CASSPRGGTPDTQYF	TGTGCCAGCTCCCCGAGGGGGGGGACCCCGGATACGCAGTATTTT
-	TRBV6-5	14	TRBJ2-2	-	CASSRDWGAGELFF	TGTGCCAGCTCCAGGGATTGGGGCGCCGGGGAGCTGTTTTTT
-	TRBV28	14	TRBJ2-1	TRBD2	CASRAGSSYNEQFF	TGTGCCAGCAGAGCGGGGAGCTCCTACAATGAGCAGTTCTTC
-	TRBV24-1	14	TRBJ2-4	-	CATSDWDDKNIQYF	TGTGCCACCAGTGATTGGGACGACAAAAACATTCAGTACTTC
-	TRBV11-2	13	TRBJ1-4	-	CASSRDGNEKLFF	TGTGCCAGCAGCCGGGACGGGAATGAAAAACTGTTTTTT
-	TRBV10-3	14	TRBJ1-1	-	CAISGGPSGTEAFF	TGTGCCATCAGCGGGGGGCCCTCGGGGACTGAAGCTTTCTTT
-	TRBV19	15	TRBJ2-4	-	CASRFSGTAKNIQYF	TGTGCCAGTAGGTTCTCCGGTACAGCCAAAAACATTCAGTACTTC
-	TRBV19	17	TRBJ2-1	-	CASSPGREKGLYNEQFF	TGTGCCAGTAGTCCAGGCAGGGAAAAGGGGCTATACAATGAGCAGTTCTTC
-	TRBV6-1	15	TRBJ1-3	-	CASSEGQISGNTIYF	TGTGCCAGCAGTGAAGGACAGATCTCTGGAAACACCATATATTTT
few	TRBV7-2	15	TRBJ1-6	-	CASSLDPGLNSPLHF	TGTGCCAGCAGCTTAGACCCAGGGCTTAATTCACCCCTCCACTTT
-	TRBV2	15	TRBJ2-5	TRBD2	CASSGSVGGEETQYF	TGTGCCAGCAGTGGGAGTGTGGGGGGGGAAGAGACCCAGTACTTC
-	TRBV12-2	14	TRBJ1-4	-	CASRGQEENEKLFF	TGTGCAAGTCGCGGTCAGGAGGAGAATGAAAAACTGTTTTTT
-	TRBV4-3	14	TRBJ1-1	-	CASSSMLGGTEAFF	TGCGCCAGCAGCTCTATGTTGGGGGGCACTGAAGCTTTCTTT
-	TRBV19	17	TRBJ2-3	TRBD2	CASSPGTSGGSTDTQYF	TGTGCCAGTAGTCCCGGGACTAGCGGGGGAAGCACAGATACGCAGTATTTT
few	TRBV7-3	16	TRBJ2-1	TRBD2	CASSFVAGLSYNEQFF	TGTGCCAGCAGCTTCGTAGCGGGCCTCTCCTACAATGAGCAGTTCTTC
once	TRBV24-1	13	TRBJ1-3	-	CATRGSSGNTIYF	TGTGCCACTCGGGGGAGCTCTGGAAACACCATATATTTT
-	TRBV20-1	11	TRBJ1-2	-	CSASDSFGYTF	TGCAGTGCTTCCGACAGCTTTGGCTACACCTTC
-	TRBV11-3	12	TRBJ1-1	-	CASSFEGGEAFF	TGTGCCAGCAGCTTCGAGGGGGGGGAAGCTTTCTTT
-	TRBV12-5	15	TRBJ1-2	-	CASGEPGLTNYGYTF	TGTGCTAGTGGTGAGCCGGGACTCACTAACTATGGCTACACCTTC
once	TRBV19	15	TRBJ1-4	TRBD1	CASSATGAANEKLFF	TGTGCCAGTAGTGCGACAGGGGCCGCTAATGAAAAACTGTTTTTT
-	TRBV5-1	15	TRBJ2-3	-	CASSLGVDGTDTQYF	TGCGCCAGCAGCTTGGGGGTCGACGGCACAGATACGCAGTATTTT
-	TRBV19	18	TRBJ1-1	-	CASTDRGRGRAGNTEAFF	TGTGCCAGTACCGATAGAGGAAGAGGACGGGCGGGAAACACTGAAGCTTTCTTT
-	TRBV7-8	15	TRBJ1-5	-	CASSLRTELNQPQHF	TGTGCCAGCAGCTTACGCACGGAACTCAATCAGCCCCAGCATTTT
-	TRBV4-2	15	TRBJ2-5	TRBD2	CASNILAVTQETQYF	TGTGCCAGCAACATACTAGCGGTGACCCAAGAGACCCAGTACTTC
-	TRBV6-6	14	TRBJ2-2	TRBD2	CASSTSGGTGELFF	TGTGCCAGCAGTACTAGCGGGGGGACCGGGGAGCTGTTTTTT
-	TRBV28	13	TRBJ2-3	-	CASRGFRRDTQYF	TGTGCCAGCCGAGGTTTTAGGAGGGATACGCAGTATTTT
-	TRBV24-1	15	TRBJ2-1	TRBD1	CATSDSGTGGNEQFF	TGTGCCACCAGTGATTCCGGGACAGGGGGGAATGAGCAGTTCTTC
-	TRBV7-2	14	TRBJ2-5	TRBD1	CASSLGQGQETQYF	TGTGCCAGCAGCCTAGGACAGGGTCAAGAGACCCAGTACTTC
-	TRBV7-9	13	TRBJ1-2	-	CASSPSAGLGYTF	TGTGCCAGCAGCCCCTCGGCTGGTCTCGGCTACACCTTC
-	TRBV12-5	20	TRBJ2-3	TRBD2	CASGLVPRWASGGVTDTQYF	TGTGCTAGTGGTTTGGTACCCCGGTGGGCTAGCGGGGGGGTCACAGATACGCAGTATTTT
-	TRBV19	14	TRBJ1-2	-	CASSMRQGSGGYTF	TGTGCCAGTAGTATGCGCCAGGGCTCGGGCGGCTACACCTTC
-	TRBV19	17	TRBJ1-6	-	CASGRAESDSYNSPLHF	TGTGCCAGTGGCCGGGCCGAATCTGACAGCTATAATTCACCCCTCCACTTT
-	TRBV11-2	14	TRBJ2-4	-	CASSLGRTENIQYF	TGTGCCAGCAGCTTAGGAAGAACAGAAAACATTCAGTACTTC
once	TRBV19	16	TRBJ2-2	-	CASSITRVSNTGELFF	TGTGCCAGTAGTATTACCAGAGTTTCAAACACCGGGGAGCTGTTTTTT
-	TRBV5-1	15	TRBJ2-2	TRBD1	CASSNRDRGTGELFF	TGCGCCAGCAGCAACCGGGACAGGGGCACCGGGGAGCTGTTTTTT
-	TRBV7-2	15	TRBJ2-5	TRBD1	CASSSTRQGRETQYF	TGTGCCAGCAGCTCGACCCGACAGGGAAGAGAGACCCAGTACTTC
-	TRBV6-2/TRBV6-3	17	TRBJ1-6	-	CASSYAGALFEGSPLHF	TGTGCCAGCAGTTACGCAGGGGCGCTGTTCGAGGGTTCACCCCTCCACTTT
-	TRBV5-1	12	TRBJ2-2	-	CASRWGVGELFF	TGCGCCAGTCGATGGGGGGTCGGGGAGCTGTTTTTT
few	TRBV2	12	TRBJ1-2	-	CASSEARDGYTF	TGTGCCAGCAGTGAAGCGAGGGACGGCTACACCTTC
-	TRBV2	14	TRBJ1-2	-	CASSDRGPMDGYTF	TGTGCCAGCAGTGACAGGGGCCCTATGGATGGCTACACCTTC
-	TRBV7-9	16	TRBJ1-2	TRBD1	CASSLEGQALLGGYTF	TGTGCCAGCAGCTTAGAAGGACAGGCGCTACTCGGTGGCTACACCTTC